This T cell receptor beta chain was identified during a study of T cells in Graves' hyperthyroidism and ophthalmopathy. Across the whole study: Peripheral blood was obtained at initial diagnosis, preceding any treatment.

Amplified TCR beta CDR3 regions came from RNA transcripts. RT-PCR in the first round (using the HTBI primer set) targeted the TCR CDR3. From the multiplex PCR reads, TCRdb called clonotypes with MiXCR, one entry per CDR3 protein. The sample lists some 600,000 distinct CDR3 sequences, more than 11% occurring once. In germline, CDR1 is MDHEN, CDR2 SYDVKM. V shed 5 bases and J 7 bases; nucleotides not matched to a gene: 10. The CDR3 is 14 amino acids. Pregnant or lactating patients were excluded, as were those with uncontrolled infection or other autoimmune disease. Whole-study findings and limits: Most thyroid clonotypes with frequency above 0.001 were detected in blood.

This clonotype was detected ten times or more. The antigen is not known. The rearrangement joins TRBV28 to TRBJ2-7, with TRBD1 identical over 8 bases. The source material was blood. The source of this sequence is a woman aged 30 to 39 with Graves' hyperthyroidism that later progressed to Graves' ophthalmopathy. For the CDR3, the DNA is TGTGCCAGCAGTCCCCCAGCAGGGGGCCGGGAGCAGTACTTC. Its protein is CASSPPAGGREQYF. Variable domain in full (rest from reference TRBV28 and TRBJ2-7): DVKVTQSSRYLVKRTGEKVFLECVQDMDHENMFWYRQDPGLGLRLIYFSYDVKMKEKGDIPEGYSVSREKKERFSLILESASTNQTSMYLCASSPPAGGREQYFGPGTRLTVT.